The subject of this entry is one T cell receptor (beta chain). Within 2 weeks of study entry, exposed participants had contacted a PCR-confirmed or clinician-diagnosed COVID-19 case. In the original processing: How many nucleated cells were present was estimated from reference gene primer amplification. Profiling relied on immunoSEQ multiplex PCR, and the TCRdb table lists in-frame clones only, not all of them. That table gives V, J and clone size, and the DNA gave D and trimming. The table shows some 300,000 clones, with roughly 91% occurring only once. The data belong to a study of blood T cell repertoires in COVID-19. This receptor was taken from a woman in her forties or fifties who had been exposed to COVID-19. The sample was PBMCs or T cells enriched from blood (not recorded which).

The CDR3: CASSVPGSSYEQYF. The DNA of the CDR3 is TGTGCCAGCAGTGTACCAGGGTCGTCCTACGAGCAGTACTTC. V gene TRBV28 combines with J gene TRBJ2-7, with D possibly matching TRBD1 (5 bases). The CDR3 contains 14 residues. The V gene's germline CDR1 is MDHEN and CDR2 SYDVKM. V lost 5 bases and J 1 base, leaving 12 bases between the germline ends.